Below, one T cell receptor (beta chain) is given with its context. Its target is unknown. The PCR contained 60 Vbeta and 13 Jbeta primers. Here immunoSEQ multiplex PCR was the method, and the copy in TCRdb shows in-frame clones only, minus some. The table shows a few hundred thousand clones, with approximately 79% occurring only once. The sample comes from a study of cytomegalovirus exposure and HLA in healthy donors. General study points: The later analysis indicated that the majority of CMV-associated TCR beta chains appeared HLA-restricted.

Per the germline V gene, CDR1 is SGDLS and CDR2 is YYNGEE. The CDR3 is 14 amino acids. The V gene end was trimmed by 2 bases and the J gene end by 3 bases; junction bases not matched to a gene: 2. The sample taken for sequencing was PBMCs. The chain is built from TRBV9 and TRBJ2-1; 7 bases line up with TRBD2. The receptor was isolated from a man aged 18 to 29 in good health and CMV-seronegative. CDR3 in DNA: TGTGCCAGCAGCGTGCGGGAGTACTACAATGAGCAGTTCTTC. Protein: CASSVREYYNEQFF.